This note documents a single T cell receptor beta chain sequence. Its antigen remains undetermined. No base quality information exists; no much larger clone differs at one position. The sample comes from a study of T cell changes during pregnancy in multiple sclerosis (dated by TCRdb to the late 2010s). In terms of the full investigation: Changes in the T cell repertoire over the course of pregnancy were examined in this study in women with multiple sclerosis.

CDR1 and CDR2 are read off the germline V gene as SGHTA and FQGNSA. V is shortened by 0 bases, J by 2 bases, and the region joining them spans 10 bases. The CDR3 spans 15 residues, from the cysteine through the phenylalanine. Only the CDR3 part of the read is kept: 45 bases, read in frame from the first base. The library was built by means of the immunoSEQ multiplex PCR assay. TCRdb provides this immuneACCESS table in a form limited to in-frame rearrangements. Some clones are lacking; in checked studies, under half of them reflect an unresolved V gene, and why the rest are absent is not known. In this sample the table shows tens of thousands of clones, less than 95% of which occur a single time. Around 1% of the sample is in the top ten clones.

Sequencing used peripheral blood, obtained before pregnancy. The sequence was obtained from a female donor with multiple sclerosis, enrolled in a pregnancy study. The chain couples TRBV7-2 to TRBJ1-2; matching of 5 bases hints at TRBD1 as the D gene. This receptor carries the CDR3 CASSLALGQNYGYTF. DNA sequence: TGTGCCAGCAGCTTAGCCCTTGGACAAAACTATGGCTACACCTTC.